This T cell receptor beta chain was recorded in a study of cytomegalovirus exposure and HLA in healthy donors. General observations from the study: The authors enumerated some 170 TCR beta chains as linked to cytomegalovirus.

Remarks on this clone: Its target is not known.

PCR used 60 Vbeta primers and 13 Jbeta primers. Assay: immunoSEQ multiplex PCR; the TCRdb copy retains only in-frame clones and omits some. This sample has fewer than 200,000 clones, with around 73% found just once. The CDR3 consists of 14 residues. From germline, CDR1 is LGHNA and CDR2 YSLEER. The ends lost 5 bases at V and 6 bases at J; junction bases unmatched: 3. Sequenced sample: PBMCs. The sequence was collected from a woman in her late teens or twenties in good health and CMV-seropositive. The chain uses TRBV4-3 and TRBJ1-6; TRBD1 matches at 8 bases. CDR3 residues: CASSRTGSNSPLHF. The CDR3 DNA is TGCGCCAGCAGCAGGACAGGGTCTAATTCACCCCTCCACTTT.